This TCR beta chain is from a study of T-cell reconstitution after alpha-beta-depleted transplantation in children. This clonotype was picked up a small number of times. Unique molecular identifiers were used in preparing the TCRbeta library. TCRdb reprocessed the PCR reads via MiXCR and lists one record per CDR3 protein. The sample includes 170,000 or so distinct CDR3 sequences, around 6.8% of them seen just once. Sequencing was performed on PBMCs from the stem cell graft donor, taken from the stem cell graft. This TCR derives from a human donor who donated a stem cell graft to a child with Wiskott-Aldrich syndrome.

CDR3 sequence: CASSMTSGGYEQYF. CDR3 DNA sequence: TGTGCCAGCAGCATGACTAGCGGGGGTTACGAGCAGTACTTC. The rearrangement links TRBV7-2 to TRBJ2-7, with 12 bases identical to TRBD2. The CDR3 loop spans 14 amino acids. The trim removed 5 bases at V and 4 bases at J, leaving 3 bases unmatched. Germline loops: CDR1 SGHTA, CDR2 FQGNSA.